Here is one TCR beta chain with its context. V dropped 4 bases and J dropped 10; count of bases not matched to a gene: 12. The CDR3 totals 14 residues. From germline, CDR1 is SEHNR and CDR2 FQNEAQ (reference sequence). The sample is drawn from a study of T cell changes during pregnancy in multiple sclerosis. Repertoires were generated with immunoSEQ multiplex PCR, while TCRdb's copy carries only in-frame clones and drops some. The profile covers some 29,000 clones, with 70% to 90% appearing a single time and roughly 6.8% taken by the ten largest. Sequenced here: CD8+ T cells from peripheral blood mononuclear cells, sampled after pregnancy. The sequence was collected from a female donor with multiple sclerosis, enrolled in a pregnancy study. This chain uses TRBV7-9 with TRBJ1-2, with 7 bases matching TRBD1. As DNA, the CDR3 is TGTGCCAGCAGCTACACCGGGACAGAGTTCGTCTACACCTTC. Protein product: CASSYTGTEFVYTF.